Each of the 27 T cell receptor beta chains below was sequenced from the same sample in a study of cytomegalovirus exposure and HLA in healthy donors. A multiplex PCR was run with 60 Vbeta primers and 13 Jbeta primers. Sequencing used immunoSEQ multiplex PCR; TCRdb keeps in-frame clones, though not all of them. The sample contains approximately 220,000 clones, about four fifths of which appear only once. Sequences were obtained from PBMCs. The receptors shown here come from a man in his forties in good health and CMV-seropositive.

The gene calls are TRBV6-4 and TRBJ1-1; no reliable D call. Trimming took 0 bases from V and 4 from J, leaving 9 bases between them. Germline V gene data show CDR1 as MRHNA and CDR2 as SNTAGT. The length of the CDR3 is 14 residues. The DNA of the CDR3 is TGTGCCAGCAGTGACTCGAGCAGAGGCACTGAAGCTTTCTTT. Its translation: CASSDSSRGTEAFF.

The CDR3 reads CASITADYYGYTF. The CDR3 DNA reads TGTGCCAGCATTACGGCGGATTACTATGGCTACACCTTC. This sequence joins TRBV2 and TRBJ1-2; unclear D gene. CDR1 and CDR2 from the germline V gene are SNHLY and FYNNEI. CDR3 length: 13 residues. V was trimmed by 7 bases and J by 3 bases, leaving 12 bases between them.

The chain combines TRBV14 with TRBJ1-2, with a possible D match to TRBD1 (6 bases). Trimming cost V 4 bases and J 1 base, with 22 bases left between them. Germline loops: CDR1 SGHDN, CDR2 FVKESK. The CDR3 runs 18 residues. The CDR3: CASSPFWIRTDLNYGYTF. CDR3 DNA sequence: TGTGCCAGCAGCCCTTTTTGGATCAGGACAGATCTTAACTATGGCTACACCTTC.

The rearrangement links TRBV7-7 to TRBJ2-7; the D gene is possibly TRBD2 (6 bases). This CDR3 spans 17 amino acids. The V end lost 2 bases, the J end lost 4 bases, and 21 bases lay between the germline ends. Germline V gene data show CDR1 as SSHAT and CDR2 as FNYEAQ (reference sequence). The CDR3 is CASSLPSPPGLLYEQYV. The CDR3 nucleotides are TGTGCCAGCAGCTTACCATCCCCACCGGGACTTTTGTACGAGCAGTACGTC.

The V call is TRBV2, the J call TRBJ1-4; TRBD1 matches 9 bases. With V trimmed by 6 bases and J by 6 bases, 2 bases remained unmatched. Germline V CDR1 and CDR2: SNHLY, FYNNEI. The CDR3 is 13 amino acids. CDR3 in DNA: TGTGCCAGCAGGACAGGGGGTGATGAAAAACTGTTTTTT. Translation gives CASRTGGDEKLFF.

CDR3 sequence: CASSIFGGGGQPQHF. Written as DNA, the CDR3 is TGTGCCAGTAGTATATTCGGGGGCGGGGGTCAGCCCCAGCATTTT. The chain employs TRBV19 and TRBJ1-5; possibly TRBD1 for D (6 bases). Germline V gene data show CDR1 as LNHDA and CDR2 as SQIVND (reference sequence). Trimming left V 2 bases short and J 6 bases short, with 14 bases between. The CDR3 sequence is 15 residues long.

V gene TRBV30 combines with J gene TRBJ2-1, with 14 bases lining up with TRBD2. Per the germline V gene, CDR1 is GTSNPN and CDR2 is SVGIG (reference sequence). The CDR3 is 16 amino acids. The trim removed 0 bases at V and 8 bases at J, leaving 6 bases unmatched. The CDR3 sequence is CAWSVGAGLAGDEQFF. The CDR3 region has the DNA TGTGCCTGGAGTGTTGGAGCGGGACTAGCGGGAGATGAGCAGTTCTTC.

V usage is TRBV2 and J usage is TRBJ2-7; TRBD2 aligns across 11 bases. CDR3 length: 13 residues. Trimming at V came to 11 bases and at J to 3 bases, leaving 6 bases not matched to a gene. Germline-derived CDR1 and CDR2 are SNHLY and FYNNEI. The CDR3 DNA sequence: TGTGCCGGGCAACTAGCGGGAGACTACGAGCAGTACTTC. Encoded protein: CAGQLAGDYEQYF.

This chain uses TRBV11-2 with TRBJ1-3, with TRBD1 matching 8 bases. With V trimmed by 5 bases and J by 15 bases, 9 bases remained unmatched. Per the germline V gene, CDR1 is SGHAT and CDR2 is FQNNGV. CDR3 length: 12 amino acids. CDR3 in amino acids: CASSTFRDRQYF. DNA of the CDR3: TGTGCCAGCAGCACGTTCCGGGACAGGCAATATTTT.

The V and J genes are TRBV18 and TRBJ2-2; tentative D call: TRBD2 (6 bases). This CDR3 spans 15 amino acids. CDR1 and CDR2 (germline): KGHSH, LQKENI. V was clipped by 4 bases and J by 5 bases, with 14 bases between them. In nucleotides, the CDR3 is TGTGCCAGCTCACAGAACCCGGGAGCAACCGGGGAGCTGTTTTTT. It translates to CASSQNPGATGELFF.

V and J are TRBV7-3 and TRBJ2-1; 8 bases are shared with TRBD1. Per germline, CDR1 SGHTA and CDR2 FQGTGA. The CDR3 consists of 15 residues. The V and J ends lost 4 bases and 8 bases, in that order; junction bases with no gene match: 10. The CDR3 region is CASSSTGGNWDEQFF. The CDR3 DNA is TGTGCCAGCAGCTCCACAGGGGGGAATTGGGATGAGCAGTTCTTC.

The chain links TRBV4-1 to TRBJ2-1, with 8 bases that match TRBD2. This CDR3 has 15 residues. V dropped 2 bases and J dropped 7; count of bases not matched to a gene: 7. Germline values: CDR1 MGHRA, CDR2 YSYEKL. The CDR3 is CASSQSAGGVNEQFF. The CDR3 DNA reads as TGCGCCAGCAGCCAATCGGCGGGAGGTGTAAATGAGCAGTTCTTC.

The gene calls are TRBV19 and TRBJ1-5, with D perhaps matching TRBD1 (6 bases). V gave up 6 bases and J gave up 1 base, with 16 bases separating them. Germline V CDR1 and CDR2: LNHDA, SQIVND (reference sequence). This CDR3 spans 16 amino acids. CDR3 sequence: CASRPLTGQSNQPQHF. The CDR3 DNA sequence: TGTGCCAGTAGGCCTCTGACCGGACAGAGCAATCAGCCCCAGCATTTT.

The chain has TRBV14 and TRBJ1-1, with TRBD1 as a possible D gene (5 bases). The V gene's germline CDR1 is SGHDN and CDR2 FVKESK. Trimming took 4 bases from V and 4 from J, leaving 16 bases between them. CDR3 length equals 15 residues. For the CDR3, the DNA is TGTGCCAGCAGCCTGCGGGGGGGATTGAGCACTGAAGCTTTCTTT. Translating it yields CASSLRGGLSTEAFF.

Here the CDR3 reads CASSGTGHGYTF. For the CDR3, the DNA is TGTGCCAGCAGCGGGACAGGGCATGGCTACACCTTC. The chain combines TRBV9 with TRBJ1-2, with 8 bases aligning to TRBD1. Trimming cost V 3 bases and J 6 bases; bases outside gene matches: 1. This CDR3 contains 12 residues. CDR1 and CDR2 (germline): SGDLS, YYNGEE.

The chain is built from TRBV5-6 and TRBJ2-1; TRBD2 is a possible D gene (5 bases). This CDR3 contains 15 residues. Germline V lookup: CDR1 SGHDT, CDR2 YYEEEE. Trimming took 5 bases from V and 3 from J, leaving 15 bases between them. CDR3 protein: CASSPGMLGYNEQFF. As DNA, the CDR3 is TGTGCCAGCAGTCCGGGGATGCTCGGCTACAATGAGCAGTTCTTC.

The V call is TRBV30, the J call TRBJ2-1, with 10 positions matching TRBD2. The germline gives CDR1 GTSNPN, CDR2 SVGIG (reference sequence). With 8 bases clipped from V and 8 bases from J, the junction kept 9 bases outside the gene matches. There are 13 residues in the CDR3. CDR3 in amino acids: CALKREGRDEQFF. CDR3 nucleotides: TGTGCCCTTAAGCGGGAGGGCAGGGATGAGCAGTTCTTC.

This clone has more than one count but fewer than ten. This rearrangement joins TRBV6-1 to TRBJ2-7, with TRBD1 identical over 7 bases. The CDR3 has 14 residues. The V gene end was trimmed by 5 bases and the J gene end by 2 bases; junction bases not matched to a gene: 6. Germline-derived CDR1 and CDR2 are MNHNS and SASEGT. DNA of the CDR3: TGTGCCAGCAGTATTAGTGGGACAGCCTACGAGCAGTACTTC. Translating it yields CASSISGTAYEQYF.

The chain is built from TRBV27 and TRBJ2-2; the D is unclear. The CDR3 is 13 amino acids. CDR1 and CDR2 from the germline V gene are MNHEY and SMNVEV (reference sequence). The V end was cut by 5 bases, the J end by 4 bases, with 8 bases between. The CDR3 is CASSGTSTGELFF. DNA of the CDR3: TGTGCCAGCAGTGGCACCAGCACCGGGGAGCTGTTTTTT.

The chain joins TRBV27 to TRBJ2-7; perhaps TRBD1 as D (8 bases). V gave up 8 bases and J gave up 1 base, with 15 bases separating them. This CDR3 has 14 amino acids. Germline V gene sequence: CDR1 MNHEY, CDR2 SMNVEV (reference sequence). CDR3: CASRTGRGSYEQYV. The CDR3 nucleotides read TGTGCCAGCCGGACAGGGAGGGGATCCTACGAGCAGTACGTC.

This clone has a handful of counts. The chain carries TRBV6-1 and TRBJ1-1; D ambiguous. The V gene's germline CDR1 is MNHNS and CDR2 SASEGT. Trimming cost V 8 bases and J 6 bases, with 16 bases left between them. CDR3 length: 13 amino acids. The CDR3 is CASSRTWGAEAFF. In DNA form, the CDR3 reads TGTGCCAGCTCCCGGACTTGGGGAGCTGAAGCTTTCTTT.

The chain joins TRBV4-1 to TRBJ1-2, with D perhaps matching TRBD1 (6 bases). Germline V gene sequence: CDR1 MGHRA, CDR2 YSYEKL. Between the trimmed V and J ends, which lost 0 bases and 4 bases, there was a span of 15 bases. CDR3 size: 16 residues. CDR3 in DNA: TGCGCCAGCAGCCAAGATGCGGGGGCAATGGGCTATGGCTACACCTTC. Protein sequence: CASSQDAGAMGYGYTF.

This chain connects TRBV4-1 to TRBJ1-2; D might be TRBD1 (5 bases). The CDR3 is 17 residues long. Trimming removed 1 base at V and 0 bases at J, with 15 bases between. Looked up from germline, CDR1 is MGHRA and CDR2 is YSYEKL. As DNA, the CDR3 is TGCGCCAGCAGCCAAGGAATTCCAGGGCAGGCTAACTATGGCTACACCTTC. Translated, it gives CASSQGIPGQANYGYTF.

The table lists this clone with a few counts. The genes are TRBV7-3 and TRBJ1-1; 8 bases are shared with TRBD1. CDR3 length: 14 residues. The germline gives CDR1 SGHTA, CDR2 FQGTGA. V was pared by 4 bases and J by 5 bases, with 6 bases of the junction left unmatched. In DNA, the CDR3 is TGTGCCAGCAGCTCAACAGGGGGTCGGACTGAAGCTTTCTTT. Protein: CASSSTGGRTEAFF.

The rearrangement joins TRBV27 to TRBJ1-2; weak D call: TRBD1 (5 bases). The CDR3 runs to 13 residues. V lost 3 bases and J lost 8, with 13 bases in between. Per germline, CDR1 MNHEY and CDR2 SMNVEV (reference sequence). CDR3 coding DNA: TGTGCCAGCAGTTTCCGGCAGGGTGAGGGCTACACCTTC. It yields the protein CASSFRQGEGYTF.

The V gene is TRBV27, the J gene TRBJ2-1, with 10 bases that match TRBD1. Germline values: CDR1 MNHEY, CDR2 SMNVEV (reference sequence). V lost 5 bases, J lost 8 bases, and 3 bases stayed unmatched. The CDR3 covers 13 residues. The CDR3 spells CASSPGTGDEQFF. CDR3 DNA sequence: TGTGCCAGCAGTCCTGGGACAGGGGATGAGCAGTTCTTC.

This clone was counted once. The rearrangement joins TRBV7-9 to TRBJ2-3, with 9 bases that match TRBD1. The CDR3 has 15 amino acids. Germline lookup yields CDR1 SEHNR and CDR2 FQNEAQ (reference sequence). With V trimmed by 6 bases and J by 4 bases, 8 bases remained unmatched. As DNA, the CDR3 is TGTGCCAGCAGTTCAACCGGGACAGGGTCAGATACGCAGTATTTT. It specifies CASSSTGTGSDTQYF.